A selection of T cell receptor beta chains follows, all from one sample in a study of blood T cell repertoires in COVID-19. Assay used: immunoSEQ multiplex PCR; TCRdb lists only in-frame clones, some missing. The sample carries around 250,000 clones, around 85% recorded once. Specimen: PBMCs or T cells enriched from blood (not recorded which). Receptors originate from a woman aged 45 to 65 who had recovered from COVID-19. Both conserved end residues are part of each CDR3.

length,J,V,CDR3
14,TRBJ1-5,TRBV5-6,CASSAGTGNQPQHF
15,TRBJ2-7,TRBV5-4,CASSLAIAGVDEQYF
14,TRBJ1-1,TRBV9,CASSVEQSHTEAFF
16,TRBJ1-5,TRBV19,CASRTDLRYSNQPQHF
19,TRBJ2-2,TRBV18,CASSPQTSGRGMFTGELFF
15,TRBJ2-4,TRBV28,CASSFVEQGLNIQYF
14,TRBJ1-1,TRBV19,CASAGTPMNTEAFF
14,TRBJ2-1,TRBV7-2,CASKRGGERDEQFF
18,TRBJ2-7,TRBV28,CASSLPPHKREGFHEQYF
17,TRBJ2-6,TRBV7-6,CASSLRYGSSGANVLTF
12,TRBJ1-6,TRBV27,CASKFLGSPLHF
17,TRBJ2-2,TRBV18,CASSPFRTGGSTGELFF
17,TRBJ2-1,TRBV10-1,CASSESTGVRGYNEQFF
16,TRBJ1-2,TRBV4-1,CASSQEAQGGGYGYTF
16,TRBJ1-1,TRBV4-1,CASSQGLGTGITEAFF
14,TRBJ2-1,TRBV28,CASSLAGIRNEQFF